This T cell receptor (beta chain) was recorded in a study of blood T cells in healthy people across ages. General observations from the study: Across samples, TCR beta diversity tracked strongly with naive T cell percentage.

J was trimmed by 8 bases and V by 6 bases; bases with no gene match: 3. The CDR3 contains 12 residues. Germline assignment: CDR1 SQVTM and CDR2 ANQGSEA. This clonotype was seen a few times. No antigen is known for it. With a J-beta primer mix and a sample-barcoded 5' primer, a second PCR ran about 6 to 11 cycles. MiXCR, run by TCRdb on the 5' RACE reads, gives a single entry per CDR3 protein. The data show approximately 780,000 distinct CDR3 sequences, more than 25% seen once. Another study also made use of these data, one on T cells of mothers and their children. That paper adds: Versus unrelated pairs, overlap was slightly higher in related mother-child pairs, without reaching significance.

The chain joins TRBV29-1 to TRBJ1-3; TRBD1 agrees at 11 bases. The sequence came from a boy aged 10-17 years in good health. The sequencing input was blood. The CDR3 here is CSVWDRGDTIYF. The CDR3 DNA reads TGCAGCGTGTGGGACAGGGGGGACACCATATATTTT.